The rows below give T cell receptor beta chains drawn from one sample of a study of shared clonotypes between healthy human individuals. Assay used: immunoSEQ multiplex PCR; TCRdb lists only in-frame clones, some missing. This table holds about 600,000 clones, 97% found once. Sequencing was carried out using naive CD4+ T cells sorted from blood. Every receptor here comes from a woman aged 30 to 39 in good health. The CDR3 runs from the conserved cysteine through the conserved F or W. Each record gives: V gene, clone size, D gene, J gene, CDR3 length, CDR3 DNA, CDR3 protein. A D gene is named only where the DNA matches it firmly. Some rows mark clone size as missing; the rest say once, few, many or name a class of expanded clone.

V: TRBV28; size: NA; D: NA; J: TRBJ2-7; length: 14; DNA: TGTGCCTCTGCGTTAGACGGGAGCTCCTACGAGCAGTACTTC; CDR3: CASALDGSSYEQYF
V: TRBV7-2; size: NA; D: TRBD2; J: TRBJ2-2; length: 17; DNA: TGTGCCAGCAGCTTATGGTCACTAGCGGGTAACACCGGGGAGCTGTTTTTT; CDR3: CASSLWSLAGNTGELFF
V: TRBV5-5; size: once; D: TRBD1; J: TRBJ2-5; length: 16; DNA: TGTGCCAGCAGCTATGCCGGGACAGGGTCCGTGGAGACCCAGTACTTC; CDR3: CASSYAGTGSVETQYF
V: TRBV7-2; size: NA; D: NA; J: TRBJ1-1; length: 14; DNA: TGTGCCAGCAGCGAGTGGGGGCTGAACACTGAAGCTTTCTTT; CDR3: CASSEWGLNTEAFF
V: TRBV7-9; size: NA; D: NA; J: TRBJ1-1; length: 17; DNA: TGTGCCAGCAGCTTACATGGTACAGGGAAAGGGAACACTGAAGCTTTCTTT; CDR3: CASSLHGTGKGNTEAFF
V: TRBV7-9; size: NA; D: NA; J: TRBJ2-2; length: 16; DNA: TGTGCCAGCAGCTTAGCGATACAGGCGAACACCGGGGAGCTGTTTTTT; CDR3: CASSLAIQANTGELFF
V: TRBV7-8; size: NA; D: NA; J: TRBJ1-2; length: 14; DNA: TGTGCCAGCAGCTTAGAACTGGGTGGCTATGGCTACACCTTC; CDR3: CASSLELGGYGYTF
V: TRBV5-1; size: NA; D: TRBD2; J: TRBJ2-7; length: 16; DNA: TGCGCCAGCAGCTTGGGGGCCCCGGGGGGAGGTTTCGAGCAGTACTTC; CDR3: CASSLGAPGGGFEQYF
V: TRBV6-1; size: NA; D: NA; J: TRBJ1-1; length: 13; DNA: TGTGCCAGCAGTGCGACAGGCGTTCATGAAGCTTTCTTT; CDR3: CASSATGVHEAFF
V: TRBV10-3; size: once; D: NA; J: TRBJ1-1; length: 16; DNA: TGTGCCATCAGTGTATCGCGACAACAAGGGAACACTGAAGCTTTCTTT; CDR3: CAISVSRQQGNTEAFF
V: TRBV5-1; size: NA; D: NA; J: TRBJ2-6; length: 15; DNA: TGCGCCAGCAGCTTGGAGGCAGGGAGAGCCAACGTCCTGACTTTC; CDR3: CASSLEAGRANVLTF
V: TRBV5-1; size: NA; D: NA; J: TRBJ1-1; length: 15; DNA: TGCGCCAGCAGCCAACTAGGACAGCAAAACACTGAAGCTTTCTTT; CDR3: CASSQLGQQNTEAFF
V: TRBV4-1; size: NA; D: NA; J: TRBJ1-1; length: 15; DNA: TGCGCCAGCAGCCGAATCTCTAAGGGGAACACTGAAGCTTTCTTT; CDR3: CASSRISKGNTEAFF
V: TRBV28; size: NA; D: TRBD1; J: TRBJ1-6; length: 17; DNA: TGTGCCAGCATCCCCCCCCTCCGGACAGGGCTGCGGTCACCCCTCCACTTT; CDR3: CASIPPLRTGLRSPLHF
V: TRBV27; size: NA; D: TRBD1; J: TRBJ1-1; length: 12; DNA: TGTGCCAGCAGTTCAGGGACAGGGCGAGCTTTCTTT; CDR3: CASSSGTGRAFF
V: TRBV6-5; size: NA; D: TRBD1; J: TRBJ1-4; length: 15; DNA: TGTGCCAGCAGTCGGGACAGCGCAACTAATGAAAAACTGTTTTTT; CDR3: CASSRDSATNEKLFF
V: TRBV6-1; size: NA; D: NA; J: TRBJ1-1; length: 14; DNA: TGTGCCAGCAGTTCCCGACGGGGGAACACTGAAGCTTTCTTT; CDR3: CASSSRRGNTEAFF
V: TRBV6-5; size: NA; D: NA; J: TRBJ2-7; length: 16; DNA: TGTGCCAGCAGTTACTCGCACTTTGGGAGCTCCTACGAGCAGTACTTC; CDR3: CASSYSHFGSSYEQYF
V: TRBV6-5; size: NA; D: NA; J: TRBJ1-4; length: 13; DNA: TGTGCCAGCAGTGGGGGAGCCCGAGAAAAACTGTTTTTT; CDR3: CASSGGAREKLFF
V: TRBV19; size: NA; D: TRBD1; J: TRBJ2-5; length: 14; DNA: TGTGCCAGTAGTTGGGACAGGGCCCAAGAGACCCAGTACTTC; CDR3: CASSWDRAQETQYF
V: TRBV10-1; size: once; D: TRBD1; J: TRBJ1-4; length: 12; DNA: TGCGCCAGCAGTGCGGAGACAGGGAAACTGTTTTTT; CDR3: CASSAETGKLFF
V: TRBV28; size: NA; D: TRBD1; J: TRBJ1-3; length: 14; DNA: TGTGCCAGCAGTATGGACAGGGTTGGAAACACCATATATTTT; CDR3: CASSMDRVGNTIYF
V: TRBV28; size: NA; D: NA; J: TRBJ2-5; length: 14; DNA: TGTGCCAGCATGAGGCAGGCCCCAGGGGAGACCCAGTACTTC; CDR3: CASMRQAPGETQYF
V: TRBV18; size: NA; D: NA; J: TRBJ2-1; length: 14; DNA: TGTGCCAGCTCTGTGGGACACATGATCAATGAGCAGTTCTTC; CDR3: CASSVGHMINEQFF
V: TRBV28; size: NA; D: NA; J: TRBJ1-1; length: 13; DNA: TGTGCCAGCACTCTCGGCTCACCCCCTGAAGCTTTCTTT; CDR3: CASTLGSPPEAFF